The text below deals with one TCR beta chain. Its antigen remains unidentified. These data belong to a study of shared clonotypes between healthy human individuals. Sorted-subset replicate PCR reactions were performed with about 210 ng DNA, corresponding to roughly 29,000 T cell genomes. TCRdb's table, derived via immunoSEQ multiplex PCR, lists solely in-frame clones and lacks some. The sample lists 400,000 to 600,000 clones; around 95% were seen once. Whole-study findings and limits: Non-shared clonotypes had lower generation probabilities than those shared by all four donors. Clonotype sharing across four donors was observed for around 5% of naive CD4 clonotypes.

Germline values: CDR1 MNHNY, CDR2 SVGAGI (reference sequence). V gave up 7 bases and J gave up 11 bases; unmatched junction bases: 8. The CDR3 runs 12 residues. Adult Caucasians living in Nashville, Tennessee made up all of the donors. Specimen: naive CD4+ T cells sorted from blood. Sample subset: CD45RA+ positively selected. The chain couples TRBV6-6 to TRBJ1-3; 7 nucleotides match TRBD1. This clonotype originated in a woman in her twenties or thirties in good health. The CDR3 coding sequence is TGTGCCAGCAAGACAGGGTGTTTCCCCATATATTTT. Protein product: CASKTGCFPIYF.